These 8 T cell receptor beta chains came from one sample sequenced in a study of regulatory T cells in long-lasting Graves disease. Described time point: persistent/refractory GD, antithyroid drugs over 5 years with positive TRAb. Making the TCR library involved RNA that had been extracted from PBMCs. According to the study, TCR beta libraries were built with iRepertoire HTBI primers and CDR3-region Arm-PCR. TCRdb itself ran the multiplex PCR reads through MiXCR, one entry per CDR3 protein. The sample holds hundreds of thousands of distinct CDR3 sequences, about 30% seen once. This material consisted of peripheral blood mononuclear cells (PBMCs), taken when the disease was refractory, from a patient treated with antithyroid drugs. Receptors originate from a female donor with Graves disease.

The rearrangement joins TRBV7-3 to TRBJ1-2, with D unclear. The CDR3 extends over 11 amino acids. Germline assignment: CDR1 SGHTA and CDR2 FQGTGA. With 3 bases removed from V and 8 bases from J, the gap between germline ends came to 7 bases. The DNA of the CDR3 is TGTGCCAGCAGCTTTGATCACGGCTACACCTTC. The encoded protein is CASSFDHGYTF.

This clonotype appeared a few times. V is TRBV5-1 and J is TRBJ1-5; perhaps TRBD1 as D (5 bases). Germline-derived CDR1 and CDR2 are SGHRS and YFSETQ. There are 15 residues in the CDR3. Trimming took 0 bases from V and 3 from J, leaving 10 bases between them. CDR3 sequence (DNA): TGCGCCAGCAGCTTGGGAGCGGGACCCAATCAGCCCCAGCATTTT. Protein: CASSLGAGPNQPQHF.

This chain joins TRBV13 and TRBJ2-7; D may correspond to TRBD1 or TRBD2 (6 bases each). The CDR3 length is 15 residues. Germline V gives CDR1 PRHDT, CDR2 FYEKMQ (reference sequence). Trimming shortened V by 3 bases and J by 5 bases, and 17 bases separated the two germline ends. The CDR3 protein is CASSLAGHLYDEQYF. CDR3 DNA: TGTGCCAGCAGCTTGGCGGGACATCTGTATGACGAGCAGTACTTC.

The chain employs TRBV6-2 or TRBV6-3 and TRBJ2-7; 10 nucleotides align to TRBD1. Germline CDR1 and CDR2: MNHEY and SVGEGT. There are 15 residues in the CDR3. J was trimmed by 3 bases and V by 5 bases; bases with no gene match: 7. CDR3: CASSAYRTGGYEQYF. In nucleotides, the CDR3 is TGTGCCAGCAGTGCCTACCGGACAGGGGGCTACGAGCAGTACTTC.

This clonotype occurred many times. The chain carries TRBV12-3 or TRBV12-4 and TRBJ1-2; 8 bases fit TRBD1. The CDR3 loop spans 15 amino acids. Trimming removed 6 bases from V and 6 bases from J; junction bases left unmatched: 12. The CDR3, as DNA: TGTGCCAGCAGCCCATCGGGACAGGTTACGAATGGCTACACCTTC. This encodes CASSPSGQVTNGYTF.

With respect to this clonotype: At one boundary the junction diverges from the germline segment, which might be a read error. The chain carries TRBV5-6 and TRBJ1-4, with D possibly being TRBD1 (6 bases). The length of the CDR3 is 17 residues. Germline V lookup: CDR1 SGHDT, CDR2 YYEEEE. The CDR3 DNA reads as TGTGCCAGCAGATTGGCCAGCAGGGGACTTCAGGAGGAAAAACTGTTTTTT. As protein: CASRLASRGLQEEKLFF.

This clonotype has at least ten counts. This sequence joins TRBV7-2 and TRBJ2-7; the match to TRBD2 covers 10 bases. Germline values: CDR1 SGHTA, CDR2 FQGNSA. The V segment lost 5 bases and the J segment 4 bases; nucleotides outside the gene matches: 11. The CDR3 loop spans 16 amino acids. CDR3 in amino acids: CASSPGASGSMYEQYF. CDR3 DNA: TGTGCCAGCAGCCCTGGGGCTAGCGGGAGTATGTACGAGCAGTACTTC.

The chain couples TRBV9 to TRBJ1-4; D remains ambiguous. The CDR3 spans 15 residues. V was trimmed by 4 bases and J by 7 bases, leaving 17 bases between them. CDR1 and CDR2 from the germline V gene are SGDLS and YYNGEE. CDR3: CASSSRGRLGEKLFF. The CDR3 coding sequence is TGTGCCAGCAGCTCCAGAGGCAGGCTGGGTGAAAAACTGTTTTTT.